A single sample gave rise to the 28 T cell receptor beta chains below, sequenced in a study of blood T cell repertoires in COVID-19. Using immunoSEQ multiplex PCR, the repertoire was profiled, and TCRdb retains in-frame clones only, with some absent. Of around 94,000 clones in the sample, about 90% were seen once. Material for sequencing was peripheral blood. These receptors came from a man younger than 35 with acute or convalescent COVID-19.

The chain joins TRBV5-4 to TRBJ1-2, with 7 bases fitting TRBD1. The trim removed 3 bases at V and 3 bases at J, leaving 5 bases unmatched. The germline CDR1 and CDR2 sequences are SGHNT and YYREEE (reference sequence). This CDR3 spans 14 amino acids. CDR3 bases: TGTGCCAGCAGCTCGGACAGGAGGGACTATGGCTACACCTTC. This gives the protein CASSSDRRDYGYTF.

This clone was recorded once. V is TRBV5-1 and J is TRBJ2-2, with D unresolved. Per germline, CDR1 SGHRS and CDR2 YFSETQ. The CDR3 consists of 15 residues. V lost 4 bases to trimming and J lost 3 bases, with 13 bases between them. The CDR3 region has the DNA TGCGCCAGCAGCCTGGCTATATCGGACACCGGGGAGCTGTTTTTT. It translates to CASSLAISDTGELFF.

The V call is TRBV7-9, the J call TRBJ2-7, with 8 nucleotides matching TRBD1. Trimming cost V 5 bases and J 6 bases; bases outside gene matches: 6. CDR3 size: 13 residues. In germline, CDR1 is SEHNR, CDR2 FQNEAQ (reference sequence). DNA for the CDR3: TGTGCCAGCAGCCCTACCACAGGGGGCGAGCAGTACTTC. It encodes CASSPTTGGEQYF.

CDR3 residues: CASSLPGQGTEAFF. DNA for the CDR3: TGTGCCAGCAGTCTGCCGGGACAGGGCACTGAAGCTTTCTTT. The V and J genes are TRBV6-5 and TRBJ1-1; 9 nucleotides agree with TRBD1. The J segment lost 4 bases and the V segment lost 5 bases, leaving 5 bases of the junction unmatched. Per the germline V gene, CDR1 is MNHEY and CDR2 is SVGAGI. There are 14 residues in the CDR3.

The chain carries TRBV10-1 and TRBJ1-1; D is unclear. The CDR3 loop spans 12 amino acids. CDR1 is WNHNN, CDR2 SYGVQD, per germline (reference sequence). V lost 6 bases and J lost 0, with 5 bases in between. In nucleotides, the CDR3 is TGCGCCAGCAGCGGTATGAACACTGAAGCTTTCTTT. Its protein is CASSGMNTEAFF.

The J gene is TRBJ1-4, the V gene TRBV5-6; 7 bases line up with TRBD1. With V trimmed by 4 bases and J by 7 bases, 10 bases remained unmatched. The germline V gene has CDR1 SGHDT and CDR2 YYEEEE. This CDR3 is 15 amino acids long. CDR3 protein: CASSPPTGRGEKLFF. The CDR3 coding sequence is TGTGCCAGCAGCCCCCCGACAGGGCGAGGTGAAAAACTGTTTTTT.

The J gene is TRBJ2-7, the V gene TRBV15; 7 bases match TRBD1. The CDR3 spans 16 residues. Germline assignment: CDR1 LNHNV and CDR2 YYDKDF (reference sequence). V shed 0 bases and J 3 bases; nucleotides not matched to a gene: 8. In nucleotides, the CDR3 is TGTGCCACCAGCAGAGATCGATGGACAGGCGTCTACGAGCAGTACTTC. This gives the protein CATSRDRWTGVYEQYF.

This CDR3 reads CAWSEGTGEAFF. Here the CDR3 DNA reads TGTGCCTGGAGTGAGGGGACAGGTGAAGCTTTCTTT. This chain uses TRBV30 with TRBJ1-1; 8 nucleotides match TRBD1. Germline V gives CDR1 GTSNPN, CDR2 SVGIG (reference sequence). V lost 1 base to trimming and J lost 7 bases; unmatched junction nucleotides: 2. This CDR3 is 12 amino acids long.

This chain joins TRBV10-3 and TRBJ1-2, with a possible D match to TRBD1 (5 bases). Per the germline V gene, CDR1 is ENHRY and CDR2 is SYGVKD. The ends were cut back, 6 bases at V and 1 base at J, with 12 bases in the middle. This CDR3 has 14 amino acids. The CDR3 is CAISQATDNYGYTF. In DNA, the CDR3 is TGTGCCATCAGCCAAGCGACAGATAACTATGGCTACACCTTC.

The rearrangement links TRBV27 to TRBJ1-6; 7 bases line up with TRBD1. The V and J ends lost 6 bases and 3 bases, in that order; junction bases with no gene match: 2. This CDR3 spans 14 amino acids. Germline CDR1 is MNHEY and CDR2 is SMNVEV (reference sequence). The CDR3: CASRTGDYNSPLHF. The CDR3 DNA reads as TGTGCCAGCAGAACAGGGGACTATAATTCACCCCTCCACTTT.

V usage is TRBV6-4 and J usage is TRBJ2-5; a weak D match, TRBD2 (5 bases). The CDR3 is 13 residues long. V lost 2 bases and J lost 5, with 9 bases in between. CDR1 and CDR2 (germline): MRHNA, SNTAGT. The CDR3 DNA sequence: TGTGCCAGCAGTGACCTCCCGGGGGAGACCCAGTACTTC. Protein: CASSDLPGETQYF.

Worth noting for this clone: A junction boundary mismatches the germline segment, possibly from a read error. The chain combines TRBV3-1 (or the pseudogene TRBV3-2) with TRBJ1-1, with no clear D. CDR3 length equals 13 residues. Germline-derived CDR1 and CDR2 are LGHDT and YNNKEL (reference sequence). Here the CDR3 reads CASSQVVSTGAFF. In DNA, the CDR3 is TGTGCCAGCAGCCAAGTAGTCTCTACTGGAGCTTTCTTT.

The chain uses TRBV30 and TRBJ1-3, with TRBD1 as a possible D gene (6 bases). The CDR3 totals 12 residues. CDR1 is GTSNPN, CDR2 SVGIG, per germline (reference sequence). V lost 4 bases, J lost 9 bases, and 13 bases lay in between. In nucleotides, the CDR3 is TGTGCCTGGATACTGACAGGAGGCACCATATATTTT. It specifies CAWILTGGTIYF. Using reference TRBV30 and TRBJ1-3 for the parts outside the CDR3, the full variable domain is SQTIHQWPATLVQPVGSPLSLECTVEGTSNPNLYWYRQAAGRGLQLLFYSVGIGQISSEVPQNLSASRPQDRQFILSSKKLLLSDSGFYLCAWILTGGTIYFGEGSWLTVV.

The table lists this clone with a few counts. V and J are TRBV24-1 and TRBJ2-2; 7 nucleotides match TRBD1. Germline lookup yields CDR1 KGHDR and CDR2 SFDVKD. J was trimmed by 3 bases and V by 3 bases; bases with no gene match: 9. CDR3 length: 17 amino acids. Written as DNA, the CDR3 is TGTGCCACCAGTGATGCCCTGACAGGGCGAGACACCGGGGAGCTGTTTTTT. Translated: CATSDALTGRDTGELFF.

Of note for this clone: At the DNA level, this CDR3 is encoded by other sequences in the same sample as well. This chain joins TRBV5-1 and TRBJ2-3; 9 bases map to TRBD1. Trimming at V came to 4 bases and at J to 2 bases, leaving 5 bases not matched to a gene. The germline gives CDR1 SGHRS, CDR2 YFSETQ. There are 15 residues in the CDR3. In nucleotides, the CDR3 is TGCGCCAGCAGCACGGGACAGGGCTTCACAGATACGCAGTATTTT. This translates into CASSTGQGFTDTQYF.

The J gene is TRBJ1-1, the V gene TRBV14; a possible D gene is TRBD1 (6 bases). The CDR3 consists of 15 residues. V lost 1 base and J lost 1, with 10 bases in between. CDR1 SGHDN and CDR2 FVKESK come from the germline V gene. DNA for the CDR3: TGTGCCAGCAGCCAAGGAGTAGGGGGGAACACTGAAGCTTTCTTT. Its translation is CASSQGVGGNTEAFF. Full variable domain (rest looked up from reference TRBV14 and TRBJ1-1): EAGVTQFPSHSVIEKGQTVTLRCDPISGHDNLYWYRRVMGKEIKFLLHFVKESKQDESGMPNNRFLAERTGGTYSTLKVQPAELEDSGVYFCASSQGVGGNTEAFFGQGTRLTVV.

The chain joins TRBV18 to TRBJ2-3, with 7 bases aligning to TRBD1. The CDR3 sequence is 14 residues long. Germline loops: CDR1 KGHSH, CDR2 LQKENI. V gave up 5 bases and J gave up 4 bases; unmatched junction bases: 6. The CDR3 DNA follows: TGTGCCAGCTCAAACTACCAGGGGGCAGATACGCAGTATTTT. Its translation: CASSNYQGADTQYF.

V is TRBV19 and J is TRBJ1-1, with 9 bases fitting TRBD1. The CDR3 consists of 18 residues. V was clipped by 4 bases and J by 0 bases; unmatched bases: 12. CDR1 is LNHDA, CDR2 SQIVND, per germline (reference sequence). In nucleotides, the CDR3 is TGTGCCAGTAGTAAAATACAGGGGGCGGTATCAATGAACACTGAAGCTTTCTTT. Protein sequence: CASSKIQGAVSMNTEAFF. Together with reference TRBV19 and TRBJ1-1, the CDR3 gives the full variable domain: DGGITQSPKYLFRKEGQNVTLSCEQNLNHDAMYWYRQDPGQGLRLIYYSQIVNDFQKGDIAEGYSVSREKKESFPLTVTSAQKNPTAFYLCASSKIQGAVSMNTEAFFGQGTRLTVV.

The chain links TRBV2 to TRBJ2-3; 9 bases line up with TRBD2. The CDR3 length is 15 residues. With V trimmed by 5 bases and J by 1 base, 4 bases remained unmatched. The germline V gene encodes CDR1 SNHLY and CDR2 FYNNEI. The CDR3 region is CASSYSGGGTDTQYF. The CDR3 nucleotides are TGTGCCAGCAGTTATAGCGGGGGCGGCACAGATACGCAGTATTTT. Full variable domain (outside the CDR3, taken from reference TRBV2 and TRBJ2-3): EPEVTQTPSHQVTQMGQEVILRCVPISNHLYFYWYRQILGQKVEFLVSFYNNEISEKSEIFDDQFSVERPDGSNFTLKIRSTKLEDSAMYFCASSYSGGGTDTQYFGPGTRLTVL.

The CDR3 loop is CASSPGQGGEKLFF. DNA for the CDR3: TGTGCCAGTAGTCCGGGACAGGGTGGAGAAAAACTGTTTTTT. This chain uses TRBV19 with TRBJ1-4, with 9 nucleotides matching TRBD1. With 5 bases clipped from V and 8 bases from J, the junction kept 6 bases outside the gene matches. Germline V gene data show CDR1 as LNHDA and CDR2 as SQIVND (reference sequence). This CDR3 has 14 residues.

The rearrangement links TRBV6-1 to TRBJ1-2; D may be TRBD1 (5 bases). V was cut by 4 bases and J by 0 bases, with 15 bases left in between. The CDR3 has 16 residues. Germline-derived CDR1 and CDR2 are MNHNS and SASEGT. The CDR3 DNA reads TGTGCCAGCAGTGCACTAATCGGGGGTCCTAACTATGGCTACACCTTC. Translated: CASSALIGGPNYGYTF.

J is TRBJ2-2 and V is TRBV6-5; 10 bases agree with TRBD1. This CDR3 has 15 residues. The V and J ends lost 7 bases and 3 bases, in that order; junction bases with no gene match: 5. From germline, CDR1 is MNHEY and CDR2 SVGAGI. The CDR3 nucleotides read TGTGCCAGCACCTGGACAGGGGGTCACACCGGGGAGCTGTTTTTT. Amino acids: CASTWTGGHTGELFF.

This CDR3 reads CASSDRGETQYF. CDR3 coding DNA: TGTGCCAGCAGTGACAGGGGGGAGACCCAGTACTTC. V usage is TRBV27 and J usage is TRBJ2-5; 9 nucleotides line up with TRBD1. Trimming removed 5 bases from V and 5 bases from J; junction bases left unmatched: 0. The CDR3 sequence is 12 residues long. The V gene's germline CDR1 is MNHEY and CDR2 SMNVEV (reference sequence).

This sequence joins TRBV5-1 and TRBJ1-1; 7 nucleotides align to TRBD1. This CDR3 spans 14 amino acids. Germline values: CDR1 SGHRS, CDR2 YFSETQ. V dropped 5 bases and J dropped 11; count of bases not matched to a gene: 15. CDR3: CASRFDPGQRHAFF. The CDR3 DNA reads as TGCGCCAGCAGATTTGACCCGGGACAGAGGCATGCTTTCTTT.

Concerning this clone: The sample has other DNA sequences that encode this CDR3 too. CDR3 nucleotide sequence: TGTGCCAGTAGTATAGGTCTAGCGGGGGCTCAAGAGACCCAGTACTTC. It codes for CASSIGLAGAQETQYF. This sequence joins TRBV19 and TRBJ2-5, with 10 bases matching TRBD2. The junction had 4 bases not matched to a gene; V was cut back by 1 base and J by 2 bases. CDR1 is LNHDA, CDR2 SQIVND, per germline (reference sequence). The CDR3 has 16 amino acids. Variable domain in full (rest from reference TRBV19 and TRBJ2-5): DGGITQSPKYLFRKEGQNVTLSCEQNLNHDAMYWYRQDPGQGLRLIYYSQIVNDFQKGDIAEGYSVSREKKESFPLTVTSAQKNPTAFYLCASSIGLAGAQETQYFGPGTRLLVL.

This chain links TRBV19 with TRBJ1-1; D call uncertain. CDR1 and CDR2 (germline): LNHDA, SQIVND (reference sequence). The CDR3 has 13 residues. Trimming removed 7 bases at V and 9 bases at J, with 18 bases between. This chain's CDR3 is CASTYLANSKAFF. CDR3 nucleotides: TGTGCCAGTACCTATCTAGCGAATAGTAAAGCTTTCTTT.

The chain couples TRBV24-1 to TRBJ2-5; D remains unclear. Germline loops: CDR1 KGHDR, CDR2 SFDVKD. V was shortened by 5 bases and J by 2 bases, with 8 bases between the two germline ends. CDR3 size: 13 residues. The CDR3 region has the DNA TGTGCCACCAGTGGGTGCAGGCAAGAGACCCAGTACTTC. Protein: CATSGCRQETQYF.

CDR3 in DNA: TGTGCCAGTACCGTAGAATGGGGGACAGGGGGTCCTGGGGCCAACGTCCTGACTTTC. Encoded protein: CASTVEWGTGGPGANVLTF. J is TRBJ2-6 and V is TRBV19, with 11 bases identical to TRBD1. Germline V gene sequence: CDR1 LNHDA, CDR2 SQIVND (reference sequence). The CDR3 has 19 residues. The V gene end was trimmed by 7 bases and the J gene end by 2 bases; junction bases not matched to a gene: 13.